This paragraph reports one TCR beta chain. The target antigen is unknown. The data stem from a study of OX40 agonist ivuxolimab in advanced cancers. Study-level background: Every patient in dose escalation had hepatocellular carcinoma, melanoma, renal cell or head and neck cancer. Partial responses occurred in Three dose-escalation patients, one with hepatocellular carcinoma and two with cutaneous melanoma. The study's findings and limits: Normalized T-cell clonal expansion was also low in a subset of nonresponders. Dose levels from 0.1 to 3.0 mg/kg saw CD4+ and CD8+ blood T cells expand clonally by week 6.

Method: immunoSEQ multiplex PCR; TCRdb's copy keeps in-frame clones and lacks some. The data hold about 60,000 clones, with approximately 86% observed a single time. The origin of this receptor is an adult with an advanced solid tumor such as melanoma, head and neck, liver or kidney cancer. The sample was CD4+ or CD8+ T cells sorted from blood, taken in a trial of the OX40 agonist ivuxolimab.

The CDR3 nucleotides are TGCAGCGTTGAAGTCAGGGGGAACGGGGAGCTGTTTTTT. It yields the protein CSVEVRGNGELFF. The genes are TRBV29-1 and TRBJ2-2; 7 nucleotides align to TRBD1. With 1 base clipped from V and 7 bases from J, the junction kept 3 bases outside the gene matches. The CDR3 sequence is 13 residues long. In germline, CDR1 is SQVTM, CDR2 ANQGSEA.